The 10 T cell receptor beta chains in this list originate from one sample, sequenced in a study of cytomegalovirus exposure and HLA in healthy donors. Vbeta (60) and Jbeta (13) primers were used in the PCR. Method: immunoSEQ multiplex PCR; TCRdb's copy keeps in-frame clones and lacks some. This sample's table reports more than 50,000 clones. Sequenced sample: PBMCs. Source of these receptors: a man between 18 and 35 years old in good health and CMV-seropositive.

A word on this clone: A junction boundary mismatches the germline segment, possibly from a read error. The chain combines TRBV13 with TRBJ2-7, with TRBD1 matching over 8 bases. Germline V lookup: CDR1 PRHDT, CDR2 FYEKMQ (reference sequence). This CDR3 comprises 15 residues. The DNA of the CDR3 is TGTGCCAGCAGCTTAGTGGCAGGGGGCTTGTACGGGCAGTACTTC. Translation gives CASSLVAGGLYGQYF.

The rearrangement links TRBV19 to TRBJ1-1; 7 bases agree with TRBD1. After removal of 4 bases from V and 3 bases from J, the junction contained 17 bases not matched to a gene. CDR1 and CDR2 (germline): LNHDA, SQIVND (reference sequence). The CDR3 sequence is 18 residues long. The CDR3 sequence: CASSTTPRQGVFDTEAFF. CDR3 DNA: TGTGCCAGTAGTACCACCCCAAGACAGGGTGTCTTTGACACTGAAGCTTTCTTT.

This chain connects TRBV29-1 to TRBJ2-1; TRBD2 aligns across 10 bases. Germline CDR1 SQVTM, CDR2 ANQGSEA. The CDR3 is 16 amino acids. The V segment lost 5 bases and the J segment 9 bases; nucleotides outside the gene matches: 16. The CDR3 DNA follows: TGCAGCGTTCCATGGACTAGCGGATTTGTAATTGCTGAGCAGTTCTTC. Residues: CSVPWTSGFVIAEQFF.

This sequence joins TRBV14 and TRBJ2-3, with TRBD1 matching 7 bases. Germline CDR1 SGHDN, CDR2 FVKESK. V lost 5 bases and J lost 1; bases outside the gene matches: 6. The CDR3 is 15 residues long. DNA for the CDR3: TGTGCCAGCAGCACTCACAGGGGTCGCACAGATACGCAGTATTTT. Amino acids: CASSTHRGRTDTQYF. Combining the CDR3 with reference TRBV14 and TRBJ2-3 gives the whole variable domain EAGVTQFPSHSVIEKGQTVTLRCDPISGHDNLYWYRRVMGKEIKFLLHFVKESKQDESGMPNNRFLAERTGGTYSTLKVQPAELEDSGVYFCASSTHRGRTDTQYFGPGTRLTVL.

This rearrangement joins TRBV16 to TRBJ2-7, with 7 bases lining up with TRBD1. J lost 7 bases, V lost 1 base, and 10 bases had no gene match. The CDR3 length is 15 residues. Germline-derived CDR1 and CDR2 are KGHSY and FQNENV. The DNA of the CDR3 is TGTGCCAGCAGCCAATTAGCTGACAGGGAAGATGAGCAGTACTTC. It specifies CASSQLADREDEQYF.

This chain links TRBV13 with TRBJ2-3; 10 nucleotides align to TRBD1. CDR1 PRHDT and CDR2 FYEKMQ come from the germline V gene (reference sequence). The CDR3 consists of 16 residues. V lost 3 bases to trimming and J lost 6 bases; unmatched junction nucleotides: 9. The CDR3 here is CASSFFRQGAQDTQYF. CDR3 nucleotide sequence: TGTGCCAGCAGCTTTTTCCGACAGGGGGCTCAGGATACGCAGTATTTT.

In DNA, the CDR3 is TGTGCCAGCAGCTCCAGGGGGCGCAGAGATACGCAGTATTTT. Translating gives CASSSRGRRDTQYF. The chain combines TRBV5-6 with TRBJ2-3; 8 bases are a match to TRBD1. The germline CDR1 and CDR2 sequences are SGHDT and YYEEEE. The CDR3 runs to 14 residues. The V gene end was trimmed by 3 bases and the J gene end by 5 bases; junction bases not matched to a gene: 5.

This sequence joins TRBV2 and TRBJ2-2; 8 bases fit TRBD1. This CDR3 is built from 16 residues. The ends lost 4 bases at V and 1 base at J; junction bases unmatched: 5. Germline V gives CDR1 SNHLY, CDR2 FYNNEI. The CDR3 protein is CASSAQGAENTGELFF. In DNA, the CDR3 is TGTGCCAGCAGTGCTCAGGGGGCTGAGAACACCGGGGAGCTGTTTTTT.

The chain joins TRBV5-4 to TRBJ2-5; 8 positions agree with TRBD1. Germline-derived CDR1 and CDR2 are SGHNT and YYREEE (reference sequence). The CDR3 is 13 residues long. The ends lost 6 bases at V and 1 base at J; junction bases unmatched: 2. The CDR3: CASNQGAQETQYF. Written as DNA, the CDR3 is TGTGCCAGCAACCAGGGGGCCCAAGAGACCCAGTACTTC.

This sequence joins TRBV6-6 and TRBJ1-1; tentatively, D is TRBD1 (6 bases). The V and J ends lost 0 bases and 1 base respectively, with 9 bases between them. Germline V lookup: CDR1 MNHNY, CDR2 SVGAGI (reference sequence). The CDR3 spans 15 residues. The CDR3 region has the DNA TGTGCCAGCAGTTACTCTCCAGGGGCGAACACTGAAGCTTTCTTT. It is translated as CASSYSPGANTEAFF.